This T cell receptor (beta chain) was recorded in a study of blood T cell repertoires in COVID-19. About the research overall: Donors in the United States, Italy and Spain gave samples during acute or convalescent COVID-19. Nucleic acid was either cDNA or gDNA, and it came from T cells, B-cell-depleted T cells, or PBMCs.

Source study methods: Estimates of nucleated cell counts were drawn from the amplification of reference gene primers. Sequencing was performed with immunoSEQ multiplex PCR; in TCRdb, only in-frame clones are kept and a portion is missing. V, J and clone size are taken as reported in that table, and D and trimming were inferred from the DNA itself. The sample comprises about 190,000 clones, around 85% of which are singletons, and around 12% rests with the top ten. This CDR3 is built from 15 residues. Germline assignment: CDR1 LNHDA and CDR2 SQIVND (reference sequence). The trim removed 4 bases at V and 5 bases at J, leaving 9 bases unmatched.

The chain couples TRBV19 to TRBJ2-7, with 9 bases identical to TRBD1. This TCR derives from a woman aged 50 to 60 with acute or convalescent COVID-19. Sequencing used peripheral blood. Here the CDR3 DNA reads TGTGCCAGTAGTACCCCCGGGACAGGGAGAAACGAGCAGTACTTC. This gives the protein CASSTPGTGRNEQYF.